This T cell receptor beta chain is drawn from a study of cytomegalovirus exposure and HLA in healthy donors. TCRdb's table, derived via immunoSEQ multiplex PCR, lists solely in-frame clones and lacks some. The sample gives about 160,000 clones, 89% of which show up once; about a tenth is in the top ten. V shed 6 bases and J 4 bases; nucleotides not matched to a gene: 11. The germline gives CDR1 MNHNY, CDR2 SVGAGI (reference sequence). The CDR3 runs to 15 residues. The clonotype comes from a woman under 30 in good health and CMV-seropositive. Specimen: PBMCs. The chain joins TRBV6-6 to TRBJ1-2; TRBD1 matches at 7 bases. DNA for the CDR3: TGTGCCAGCAGCATACCTACAGGGGAGCGCTATGGCTACACCTTC. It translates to CASSIPTGERYGYTF.